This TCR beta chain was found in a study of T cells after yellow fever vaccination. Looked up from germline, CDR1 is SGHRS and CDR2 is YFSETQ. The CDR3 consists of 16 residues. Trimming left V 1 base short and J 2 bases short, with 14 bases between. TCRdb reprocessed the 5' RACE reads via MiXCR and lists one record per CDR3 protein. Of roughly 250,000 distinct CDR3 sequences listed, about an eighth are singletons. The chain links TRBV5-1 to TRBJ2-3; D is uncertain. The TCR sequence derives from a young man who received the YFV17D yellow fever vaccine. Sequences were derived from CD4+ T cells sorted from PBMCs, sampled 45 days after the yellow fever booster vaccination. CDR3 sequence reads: CASSLSPAAPTDTQYF. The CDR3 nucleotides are TGCGCCAGCAGCTTGAGCCCCGCGGCTCCCACAGATACGCAGTATTTT.